This TCR beta chain was obtained from a study of blood T cell repertoires in COVID-19. Study-wide background: Both acute and convalescent COVID-19 samples were obtained from the United States, Italy and Spain. T cells, B-cell-depleted T cells, or PBMCs provided the cDNA or gDNA that served as material.

The CDR3 loop spans 15 amino acids. Per the germline V gene, CDR1 is SGHRS and CDR2 is YFSETQ. The V gene lost 3 bases and the J gene lost 4 bases, with 14 bases spanning the gap. Method: immunoSEQ multiplex PCR; TCRdb's copy keeps in-frame clones and lacks some. The sample has about 49,000 clones, 85% to 95% seen once. During active infection, Seattle patients enrolled and were then monitored through disease. The TCR originated in a man between 60 and 75 years old with COVID-19, enrolled during active disease. The rearrangement joins TRBV5-1 to TRBJ2-1, with D maybe TRBD2 (6 bases). The sample taken for sequencing was peripheral blood. CDR3 DNA sequence: TGCGCCAGCAGCTCCGGGGACTTGTCGTACAATGAGCAGTTCTTC. This translates into CASSSGDLSYNEQFF.